These T cell receptor beta chains were read from a single sample in a study of shared clonotypes between healthy human individuals. Profiled with immunoSEQ multiplex PCR; TCRdb holds only in-frame clones, not every one. This sample has under 600,000 clones, with over 75% found just once. The sample comprised PBMCs. These receptors all stem from a woman aged 40 to 50 in good health. Some clones in this sample may be carry-over from other donors' samples. The CDR3 runs from the conserved cysteine through the conserved F or W. The order of the fields is V gene, J gene, D gene, CDR3 length, clone size, CDR3 DNA, CDR3 protein. The D gene is left open where the match is weak. For some rows the clone size is stated as once, few or many, or as a class when expanded; others skip it.

V: TRBV7-8
J: TRBJ2-7
D: NA
length: 16
size: NA
DNA: TGTGCCAGCAGCTTAGCGCGGGCGGGAACGACCTACGAGCAGTACTTC
CDR3: CASSLARAGTTYEQYF

V: TRBV19
J: TRBJ1-2
D: TRBD1
length: 13
size: NA
DNA: TGTGCCAGTAGTCCGGGACAGGGTAGCGGCTACACCTTC
CDR3: CASSPGQGSGYTF

V: TRBV11-1
J: TRBJ2-7
D: NA
length: 14
size: NA
DNA: TGTGCCAGCAGCCGTTTATCGGGGAACTACGAGCAGTACTTC
CDR3: CASSRLSGNYEQYF

V: TRBV7-9
J: TRBJ2-3
D: NA
length: 12
size: NA
DNA: TGTGCCAGCAGCTTTGGCGCAGATACGCAGTATTTT
CDR3: CASSFGADTQYF

V: TRBV30
J: TRBJ1-1
D: NA
length: 13
size: NA
DNA: TGTGCCTGGGCTCACCTGTCGAACACTGAAGCTTTCTTT
CDR3: CAWAHLSNTEAFF

V: TRBV21-1
J: TRBJ1-1
D: NA
length: 18
size: NA
DNA: TGTGCCAGCAGCAAAGAAATCGTCGCCTCGGGGCGGATCACTGAAGCTTTCTTT
CDR3: CASSKEIVASGRITEAFF

V: TRBV6-1
J: TRBJ2-7
D: NA
length: 14
size: NA
DNA: TGTGCCAGCAGTGAAGGGGGCAGGTCCTACGAGCAGTACTTC
CDR3: CASSEGGRSYEQYF

V: TRBV25-1
J: TRBJ1-1
D: NA
length: 14
size: once
DNA: TGTGCCAGCAGTGAAGGGCAGGGCTGGACTGAAGCTTTCTTT
CDR3: CASSEGQGWTEAFF

V: TRBV4-2
J: TRBJ2-5
D: NA
length: 14
size: NA
DNA: TGTGCCAGCAGCCAAGTTGGGATCCAAGAGACCCAGTACTTC
CDR3: CASSQVGIQETQYF

V: TRBV16
J: TRBJ2-5
D: TRBD2
length: 15
size: NA
DNA: TGTGCCAGCAGCCAAATGGGGACTAGCGGAGAGACCCAGTACTTC
CDR3: CASSQMGTSGETQYF

V: TRBV27
J: TRBJ2-1
D: TRBD2
length: 14
size: NA
DNA: TGTGCCAGCAGCTTGCTGGGGGGGTACAATGAGCAGTTCTTC
CDR3: CASSLLGGYNEQFF

V: TRBV4-3
J: TRBJ2-7
D: NA
length: 14
size: NA
DNA: TGCGCCAGCAGCCAAGCTTTGCAGTCCTACGAGCAGTACTTC
CDR3: CASSQALQSYEQYF

V: TRBV5-1
J: TRBJ2-5
D: TRBD2
length: 16
size: NA
DNA: TGCGCCAGCAGCCCTGAAAGACTAGCGGGAGGGGAGACCCAGTACTTC
CDR3: CASSPERLAGGETQYF

V: TRBV25-1
J: TRBJ2-3
D: NA
length: 16
size: NA
DNA: TGTGCCAGCAGTGAATTTGGACTAGGGGGCTCAGATACGCAGTATTTT
CDR3: CASSEFGLGGSDTQYF

V: TRBV2
J: TRBJ1-4
D: NA
length: 15
size: NA
DNA: TGTGCCAGCAGTGCCCTCCCCGGACTGGGAGAAAAACTGTTTTTT
CDR3: CASSALPGLGEKLFF

V: TRBV7-6
J: TRBJ1-4
D: NA
length: 14
size: few
DNA: TGTGCCAGCAGCGTAGACAGGAATAATGAAAAACTGTTTTTT
CDR3: CASSVDRNNEKLFF

V: TRBV19
J: TRBJ2-2
D: NA
length: 14
size: once
DNA: TGTGCCAGTAGGTGGCAGCTGGACACCGGGGAGCTGTTTTTT
CDR3: CASRWQLDTGELFF

V: TRBV6-1
J: TRBJ1-5
D: NA
length: 16
size: NA
DNA: TGTGCCAGCAGTGCGATGGAAGGGGACGGCAATCAGCCCCAGCATTTT
CDR3: CASSAMEGDGNQPQHF

V: TRBV7-8
J: TRBJ2-7
D: TRBD1
length: 14
size: NA
DNA: TGTGCCAGCAGCCCCTCTGACAGGGGGGTAGGGCAGTACTTC
CDR3: CASSPSDRGVGQYF

V: TRBV5-1
J: TRBJ2-7
D: TRBD1
length: 16
size: NA
DNA: TGCGCCAGCAGCTTGGGTGGGACAGGGGGGACCTACGAGCAGTACTTC
CDR3: CASSLGGTGGTYEQYF

V: TRBV6-6
J: TRBJ2-7
D: NA
length: 12
size: NA
DNA: TGTGCCAGCAGAACCCAGGGATACGAGCAGTACTTC
CDR3: CASRTQGYEQYF

V: TRBV19
J: TRBJ2-1
D: TRBD2
length: 16
size: NA
DNA: TGTGCCAGTAGTAGGGGACTACCTAGCTCCTACAATGAGCAGTTCTTC
CDR3: CASSRGLPSSYNEQFF

V: TRBV11-2
J: TRBJ2-1
D: TRBD2
length: 15
size: NA
DNA: TGTGCCAGCAGCCGGGGGGTCGGCTCCTACAATGAGCAGTTCTTC
CDR3: CASSRGVGSYNEQFF

V: TRBV5-1
J: TRBJ2-5
D: TRBD1
length: 15
size: few
DNA: TGCGCCAGCAGCCTTACCGGGACAGGGGAAAAGACCCAGTACTTC
CDR3: CASSLTGTGEKTQYF

V: TRBV2
J: TRBJ2-7
D: NA
length: 13
size: few
DNA: TGTGCCAGCTTGCAGGGGCGATTGGGAGAGCAGTACTTC
CDR3: CASLQGRLGEQYF

V: TRBV4-2
J: TRBJ2-5
D: TRBD2
length: 20
size: NA
DNA: TGTGCCAGCAGCCAAGGGGACGGACTAGCGGGAGGCCAGTTCCAAGAGACCCAGTACTTC
CDR3: CASSQGDGLAGGQFQETQYF

V: TRBV7-3
J: TRBJ2-5
D: TRBD2
length: 15
size: NA
DNA: TGTGCCAGCAGCTTAGGCACCGGGGGAGGGGAGACCCAGTACTTC
CDR3: CASSLGTGGGETQYF

V: TRBV5-4
J: TRBJ1-1
D: NA
length: 15
size: many
DNA: TGTGCCAGCAGCTTGGGCCCAGACTCTCACACTGAAGCTTTCTTT
CDR3: CASSLGPDSHTEAFF

V: TRBV13
J: TRBJ2-5
D: NA
length: 16
size: NA
DNA: TGTGCCAGCAGCTTAGCGGCGGGCGGGGACCAAGAGACCCAGTACTTC
CDR3: CASSLAAGGDQETQYF

V: TRBV7-2
J: TRBJ1-2
D: NA
length: 12
size: few
DNA: TGTGCCAGCAAAAACCCCCCGGGAACCTACACCTTC
CDR3: CASKNPPGTYTF

V: TRBV2
J: TRBJ2-1
D: NA
length: 14
size: few
DNA: TGTGCCAGCAGTGTGGATGGCGGGTGCGATGAGCAGTTCTTC
CDR3: CASSVDGGCDEQFF

V: TRBV5-8
J: TRBJ1-5
D: NA
length: 15
size: NA
DNA: TGTGCCAGCAGCTTGGGATCTCGTATCAATCAGCCCCAGCATTTT
CDR3: CASSLGSRINQPQHF

V: TRBV30
J: TRBJ2-6
D: TRBD1
length: 13
size: NA
DNA: TGTGCCTGGAGTGTAGACAGGGGTAGGGTCCTGACTTTC
CDR3: CAWSVDRGRVLTF

V: TRBV10-3
J: TRBJ2-7
D: NA
length: 17
size: NA
DNA: TGTGCCATCAGTGAGTCGACGGACTACGGATGGGGCTACGAGCAGTACTTC
CDR3: CAISESTDYGWGYEQYF

V: TRBV6-6
J: TRBJ2-7
D: NA
length: 11
size: NA
DNA: TGTGCCAGCAGTTCGAACTACGAGCAGTACTTC
CDR3: CASSSNYEQYF

V: TRBV2
J: TRBJ2-2
D: TRBD2
length: 15
size: NA
DNA: TGTGCCAGCAGCGTCACTAGCGGAGCCACCGGGGAGCTGTTTTTT
CDR3: CASSVTSGATGELFF

V: TRBV2
J: TRBJ2-7
D: TRBD2
length: 16
size: once
DNA: TGTGCCAGCAGTGATCAACTAGCGCAGTATTCCTACGAGCAGTACTTC
CDR3: CASSDQLAQYSYEQYF

V: TRBV7-9
J: TRBJ2-5
D: NA
length: 16
size: NA
DNA: TGTGCCAGCAGCCCACCAGACAGGAGCCCTCGAGAGACCCAGTACTTC
CDR3: CASSPPDRSPRETQYF

V: TRBV5-3
J: TRBJ1-1
D: NA
length: 14
size: NA
DNA: TGTGCCAGCAGTAATGGACAGATGAACACTGAAGCTTTCTTT
CDR3: CASSNGQMNTEAFF

V: TRBV11-2
J: TRBJ2-1
D: TRBD2
length: 18
size: few
DNA: TGTGCCAGCAGCCCCCTTAGACTAGCGGGAGGGCCTGGCAATGAGCAGTTCTTC
CDR3: CASSPLRLAGGPGNEQFF

V: TRBV2
J: TRBJ2-1
D: TRBD1
length: 15
size: NA
DNA: TGTGCCAGCAGTGGGGGGACAGGGGGCTACGATGAGCAGTTCTTC
CDR3: CASSGGTGGYDEQFF

V: TRBV5-1
J: TRBJ2-3
D: TRBD2
length: 16
size: NA
DNA: TGCGCCAGCAGCTCGGTAGCGGGAGTTGGCACAGATACGCAGTATTTT
CDR3: CASSSVAGVGTDTQYF

V: TRBV4-1
J: TRBJ2-5
D: NA
length: 15
size: NA
DNA: TGCGCCAGCAGCCAAGGCGACAGCGTACAAGAGACCCAGTACTTC
CDR3: CASSQGDSVQETQYF

V: TRBV28
J: TRBJ2-5
D: TRBD2
length: 16
size: NA
DNA: TGTGCCAGCAGTCCAGGGACTAGCTCGGGGTGGGAGACCCAGTACTTC
CDR3: CASSPGTSSGWETQYF

V: TRBV5-1
J: TRBJ2-5
D: TRBD2
length: 16
size: NA
DNA: TGCGCCAGCAGCTTCCCGGGACTAGCGGAACAAGAGACCCAGTACTTC
CDR3: CASSFPGLAEQETQYF

V: TRBV14
J: TRBJ1-1
D: NA
length: 12
size: NA
DNA: TGTGCCAGCAGCCAAGAATACGGTCGAGCTTTCTTT
CDR3: CASSQEYGRAFF

V: TRBV13
J: TRBJ2-1
D: TRBD2
length: 17
size: few
DNA: TGTGCCAGCAGCCAACTAACGGGACTAGCGGGAGTCAATGAGCAGTTCTTC
CDR3: CASSQLTGLAGVNEQFF

V: TRBV6-4
J: TRBJ2-1
D: TRBD2
length: 17
size: many
DNA: TGTGCCAGCAGTGTGTTAGCGGGAGAGCACTCCTACAATGAGCAGTTCTTC
CDR3: CASSVLAGEHSYNEQFF

V: TRBV15
J: TRBJ2-7
D: NA
length: 18
size: NA
DNA: TGTGCCACCAGCAGAGATCACCAGGCCGGTACAATTACATTCGAGCAGTACTTC
CDR3: CATSRDHQAGTITFEQYF

V: TRBV19
J: TRBJ1-1
D: NA
length: 14
size: few
DNA: TGTGCCAGTAGTATCGGACATCCGAACACTGAAGCTTTCTTT
CDR3: CASSIGHPNTEAFF

V: TRBV19
J: TRBJ2-2
D: NA
length: 16
size: NA
DNA: TGTGCCAGTAGTCGCGTCAGACCCACGAACACCGGGGAGCTGTTTTTT
CDR3: CASSRVRPTNTGELFF

V: TRBV18
J: TRBJ1-4
D: NA
length: 16
size: NA
DNA: TGTGCCAGCTCACGGGGGCAGGTCGCAACTAATGAAAAACTGTTTTTT
CDR3: CASSRGQVATNEKLFF

V: TRBV6-5
J: TRBJ2-1
D: NA
length: 14
size: NA
DNA: TGTGCCAGCAGAGCCCGGGATCCCCGCAATGAGCAGTTCTTC
CDR3: CASRARDPRNEQFF

V: TRBV9
J: TRBJ2-7
D: NA
length: 13
size: NA
DNA: TGTGCCAGCAGCGCCGCACAGGGATTCGAGCAGTACTTC
CDR3: CASSAAQGFEQYF

V: TRBV15
J: TRBJ2-5
D: NA
length: 15
size: few
DNA: TGTGCCACCAGCAGGCAACTGAATGGGGTAGAGACCCAGTACTTC
CDR3: CATSRQLNGVETQYF